Reported below is one T cell receptor beta chain. Antigen unknown. This sample stems from a study of monozygotic twins with inflammatory bowel disease. Study findings and constraints: Repertoire similarity was not found to differ between concordant and discordant twins, possibly from limited power. The analysis failed to separate different T cell subtypes.

The CDR3 runs to 16 residues. CDR1 and CDR2 from the germline V gene are SGHDN and FVKESK. One entry per CDR3 protein, without DNA, is what TCRdb gives after re-calling the 5' RACE reads. This table holds more than 300,000 distinct CDR3 sequences. This sequence originates from a human donor with ulcerative colitis or Crohn's disease, or a healthy co-twin of an affected twin (not recorded which). Material for sequencing was blood. The rearrangement links TRBV14 to TRBJ1-2; TCRdb's D gene call, TRBD1, goes unchecked for lack of DNA. The CDR3 protein is CASSRTGGRFIYGYTF.